This T cell receptor (beta chain) came from a study of cytomegalovirus exposure and HLA in healthy donors. Points from the study as a whole: The authors judged a highly shared variant cluster likely a sequencing artifact. Some V segments (TRBV6-2 and TRBV6-3 among them) were excluded as indistinguishable.

At the time of sampling, donors were nominally healthy, though unrecorded immune exposures were likely. A word on this clone: Its cognate antigen is unknown.

The PCR made use of 60 Vbeta and 13 Jbeta primers. The method was immunoSEQ multiplex PCR; TCRdb's version includes in-frame clones alone and lacks a portion of them. This sample's table reports about 110,000 clones. Germline V gives CDR1 SGHVS, CDR2 FQNEAQ. The V gene end was trimmed by 5 bases and the J gene end by 0 bases; junction bases not matched to a gene: 7. The length of the CDR3 is 16 residues. The V call is TRBV7-8, the J call TRBJ1-3; 7 nucleotides align to TRBD1. The specimen sequenced was PBMCs. The sequence was collected from a man in his forties or fifties in good health and CMV-seronegative. Written as DNA, the CDR3 is TGTGCCAGCAGCGGAGGGACAGCACACTCTGGAAACACCATATATTTT. Amino acids: CASSGGTAHSGNTIYF.